Shown below are 3 T cell receptor beta chains from a single sample sequenced in a study of blood T cell repertoires in COVID-19 (dated by TCRdb to the early 2020s). Library method: the immunoSEQ multiplex PCR assay. Not all clones reach the TCRdb copy of this immuneACCESS table, which keeps in-frame sequences only. Checked studies attribute under half of the gap to unresolved V genes and leave the rest unexplained. The sample records about 230,000 clones, over 75% of which are singletons. 11% of the sample rests with the top ten. Material for sequencing was peripheral blood. All receptors come from a man between 45 and 60 years old with COVID-19, enrolled during active disease.

The V call is TRBV9, the J call TRBJ1-3, with TRBD1 matching 9 bases. This CDR3 contains 16 residues. The V segment lost 2 bases and the J segment 8 bases; nucleotides outside the gene matches: 11. Germline V gives CDR1 SGDLS, CDR2 YYNGEE. CDR3 nucleotides: TGTGCCAGCAGCGTGGGACCGACAGGGGGAATGGACACCATATATTTT. Its protein product is CASSVGPTGGMDTIYF.

This clone has a handful of counts. J is TRBJ1-6 and V is TRBV19; 8 nucleotides line up with TRBD1. Per the germline V gene, CDR1 is LNHDA and CDR2 is SQIVND (reference sequence). The CDR3 runs 14 residues. The V and J ends lost 5 bases and 9 bases, in that order; junction bases with no gene match: 6. The CDR3 DNA reads TGTGCCAGTAGTCCCCGGACAGGGATTTCACCCCTCCACTTT. As protein: CASSPRTGISPLHF.

The chain joins TRBV9 to TRBJ2-1; perhaps TRBD2 as D (6 bases). The CDR3 has 16 amino acids. Germline-derived CDR1 and CDR2 are SGDLS and YYNGEE. Between the trimmed V and J ends, which lost 4 bases and 0 bases, there was a span of 14 bases. This CDR3 is CASSIRDSSSYNEQFF. For the CDR3, the DNA is TGTGCCAGCAGCATACGGGACTCAAGCTCCTACAATGAGCAGTTCTTC.